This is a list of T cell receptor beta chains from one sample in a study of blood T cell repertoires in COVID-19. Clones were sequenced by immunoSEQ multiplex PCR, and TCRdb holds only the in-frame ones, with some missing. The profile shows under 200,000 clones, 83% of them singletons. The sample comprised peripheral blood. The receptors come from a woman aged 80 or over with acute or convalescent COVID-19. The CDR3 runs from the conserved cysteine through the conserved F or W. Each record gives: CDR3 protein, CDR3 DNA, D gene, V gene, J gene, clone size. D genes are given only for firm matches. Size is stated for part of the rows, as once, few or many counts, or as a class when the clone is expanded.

CASNGLAGSEQYF	TGTGCCAGTAATGGACTAGCGGGAAGCGAGCAGTACTTC	TRBD2	TRBV19	TRBJ2-7	once
CASSLDHGSQYF	TGTGCCAGCAGCTTGGATCACGGGAGCCAGTACTTC	-	TRBV5-4	TRBJ2-4	once
CASSHDITGELFF	TGTGCCAGCAGCCATGACATCACCGGGGAGCTGTTTTTT	-	TRBV14	TRBJ2-2	-
CASSPETLTGELFF	TGTGCCAGCAGCCCGGAGACGCTCACCGGGGAGCTGTTTTTT	-	TRBV7-9	TRBJ2-2	-
CASSSQSSGANVLTF	TGCGCCAGCAGCTCACAGAGCTCTGGGGCCAACGTCCTGACTTTC	-	TRBV5-1	TRBJ2-6	-
CASSPDRAGNSPLHF	TGTGCCAGCAGCCCCGACAGGGCTGGTAATTCACCCCTCCACTTT	TRBD1	TRBV11-2	TRBJ1-6	-
CASSYFGKGEVFF	TGTGCCAGCAGTTACTTTGGGAAGGGGGAAGTTTTCTTT	-	TRBV6-5	TRBJ1-1	-
CASSRGQGGYNEQFF	TGTGCCAGCAGCAGGGGACAGGGAGGTTACAATGAGCAGTTCTTC	TRBD1	TRBV9	TRBJ2-1	-
CASSEYGLRQNTEAFF	TGTGCCAGCAGCGAGTACGGCCTTAGACAGAACACTGAAGCTTTCTTT	-	TRBV7-2	TRBJ1-1	-
CASSSDYTTNEKLFF	TGTGCCAGCAGCTCAGACTACACAACTAATGAAAAACTGTTTTTT	-	TRBV5-4	TRBJ1-4	-
CASSSQIGVAAYEQYF	TGTGCCAGCAGCTCGCAAATAGGGGTGGCAGCCTACGAGCAGTACTTC	-	TRBV7-8	TRBJ2-7	-
CAWSPPQGIRAFF	TGTGCCTGGAGCCCCCCACAGGGGATAAGAGCTTTCTTT	TRBD1	TRBV30	TRBJ1-1	-
CASSQLGHSGTEAFF	TGCGCCAGCAGCCAGTTGGGACATTCGGGCACTGAAGCTTTCTTT	-	TRBV5-1	TRBJ1-1	-
CASRRTGGGYTF	TGTGCCAGCAGGAGGACAGGCGGTGGCTACACCTTC	TRBD1	TRBV5-8	TRBJ1-2	-
CASSQEGLAGRGTDTQYF	TGCGCCAGCAGCCAAGAGGGACTAGCGGGGCGGGGAACAGATACGCAGTATTTT	TRBD2	TRBV4-3	TRBJ2-3	-
CASSQDRGSDIQYF	TGCGCCAGCAGCCAAGATAGGGGGTCGGACATTCAGTACTTC	-	TRBV4-3	TRBJ2-4	-
CASSQWRGETQYF	TGCGCCAGCAGCCAATGGAGAGGGGAGACCCAGTACTTC	-	TRBV4-1	TRBJ2-5	-
CASSPLVGETQYF	TGTGCCAGCAGCCCGCTTGTGGGCGAGACCCAGTACTTC	-	TRBV11-1	TRBJ2-5	-
CASSLRGGYEKLFF	TGTGCCAGCAGTCTTCGTGGAGGTTATGAAAAACTGTTTTTT	-	TRBV6-2/TRBV6-3	TRBJ1-4	-
CATSRDRGNNEKLFF	TGTGCCACCAGCAGAGACAGGGGTAATAATGAAAAACTGTTTTTT	-	TRBV15	TRBJ1-4	-
CASSQTVNTEAFF	TGTGCCAGCAGCCAGACAGTTAACACTGAAGCTTTCTTT	-	TRBV6-4	TRBJ1-1	medium-sized
CASSSPILGQGGNTGELFF	TGTGCCAGCAGCTCCCCAATCCTGGGACAGGGAGGGAACACCGGGGAGCTGTTTTTT	TRBD1	TRBV11-2	TRBJ2-2	-
CASSELTTGELFF	TGCGCCAGCAGTGAACTAACCACCGGGGAGCTGTTTTTT	-	TRBV10-1	TRBJ2-2	once
CAISTGTAYEQYF	TGTGCCATCAGCACCGGGACAGCCTACGAGCAGTACTTC	TRBD1	TRBV10-3	TRBJ2-7	-
CASSAEGRHTIYF	TGTGCCAGCTCGGCAGAGGGGAGGCACACCATATATTTT	-	TRBV2	TRBJ1-3	few
CSVGPGSVEQYF	TGCAGCGTTGGTCCAGGGTCGGTAGAGCAGTACTTC	-	TRBV29-1	TRBJ2-7	-
CSARQAETQYF	TGCAGTGCTAGACAGGCGGAGACCCAGTACTTC	-	TRBV20-1	TRBJ2-5	-
CAWRGQVYNEQFF	TGTGCCTGGAGAGGACAGGTATACAATGAGCAGTTCTTC	TRBD1	TRBV30	TRBJ2-1	once
CASRQLAGANTEAFF	TGTGCCAGCAGGCAACTCGCGGGGGCCAACACTGAAGCTTTCTTT	-	TRBV2	TRBJ1-1	-
CASSESQGSNYGYTF	TGTGCCAGCAGTGAAAGCCAGGGATCCAACTATGGCTACACCTTC	-	TRBV2	TRBJ1-2	-
CASSDRRGLADNEQFF	TGTGCCAGCAGTGACCGACGTGGACTAGCAGACAATGAGCAGTTCTTC	TRBD2	TRBV6-1	TRBJ2-1	-
CASSAGTGVYEQYF	TGTGCCAGCTCAGCCGGGACAGGAGTCTACGAGCAGTACTTC	TRBD1	TRBV18	TRBJ2-7	-
CASSPSRRGLAGVSEQFF	TGTGCCAGCAGTCCAAGCCGGCGGGGACTAGCGGGGGTAAGTGAGCAGTTCTTC	TRBD2	TRBV11-2	TRBJ2-1	-
CASRGSGSSRETQYF	TGCGCCAGCAGGGGGAGCGGGAGTTCACGGGAGACCCAGTACTTC	TRBD2	TRBV5-1	TRBJ2-5	-
CASSPFGQGDNYGYTF	TGTGCCAGCAGCCCATTTGGACAGGGCGATAACTATGGCTACACCTTC	TRBD1	TRBV5-6	TRBJ1-2	-
CASSFRPGSLYEQYF	TGTGCCAGCAGTTTCCGACCGGGGAGCCTCTACGAGCAGTACTTC	-	TRBV27	TRBJ2-7	medium-sized
CASSYDPRQGTPLHF	TGTGCCAGCAGTTACGACCCCAGGCAAGGTACACCCCTCCACTTT	-	TRBV6-6	TRBJ1-6	-
CASSLDGLNTGELFF	TGTGCCAGCAGCCTTGACGGACTAAACACCGGGGAGCTGTTTTTT	-	TRBV5-4	TRBJ2-2	-
CASSSRQALTYNEQFF	TGTGCCAGCAGCTCCAGACAGGCATTGACTTACAATGAGCAGTTCTTC	-	TRBV9	TRBJ2-1	-
CASSQGAPPLDEQFF	TGTGCCAGCAGCCAGGGGGCTCCCCCCTTAGATGAGCAGTTCTTC	TRBD1	TRBV7-9	TRBJ2-1	-
CASSFWQNTQYF	TGTGCCAGCAGCTTTTGGCAGAATACGCAGTATTTT	-	TRBV5-6	TRBJ2-3	-
CASSIGQGGEVTEAFF	TGTGCCAGCAGCATAGGACAGGGAGGAGAGGTCACTGAAGCTTTCTTT	TRBD1	TRBV5-6	TRBJ1-1	-
CASSARVGSNQPQHF	TGTGCCAGCAGTGCCAGGGTGGGGAGCAATCAGCCCCAGCATTTT	-	TRBV2	TRBJ1-5	-
CASSLAGSYEQYF	TGCGCCAGCAGCTTGGCAGGCTCCTACGAGCAGTACTTC	-	TRBV5-1	TRBJ2-7	-
CASSVEGFPSSYNEQFF	TGTGCCAGCAGCGTAGAGGGGTTTCCAAGCTCCTACAATGAGCAGTTCTTC	-	TRBV9	TRBJ2-1	-
CASAATPATDTQYF	TGTGCCAGCGCGGCGACTCCTGCCACAGATACGCAGTATTTT	-	TRBV3-1/TRBV3-2	TRBJ2-3	-
CAISESGGQPQHF	TGTGCCATCAGTGAGTCAGGGGGTCAGCCCCAGCATTTT	-	TRBV10-3	TRBJ1-5	-
CASSQEDRGYTEAFF	TGTGCCAGCAGCCAAGAAGACAGGGGATACACTGAAGCTTTCTTT	TRBD1	TRBV7-8	TRBJ1-1	-
CASSPGFSQSKPYSNQPQHF	TGCGCCAGCAGCCCGGGATTTTCGCAGAGTAAGCCTTATAGCAATCAGCCCCAGCATTTT	-	TRBV10-1	TRBJ1-5	-
CASSPRTSGGSNEQFF	TGTGCCAGCAGCCCCCGGACTAGCGGGGGGTCGAATGAGCAGTTCTTC	TRBD2	TRBV9	TRBJ2-1	-
CASSPYRDRLNSPLHF	TGTGCCAGCAGTCCTTACCGGGACAGGCTTAATTCACCCCTCCACTTT	TRBD1	TRBV6-6	TRBJ1-6	-
CASSYGTGGGDTQYF	TGTGCCAGCAGTTATGGGACAGGGGGGGGAGATACGCAGTATTTT	TRBD1	TRBV6-5	TRBJ2-3	-
CASSPGQGREPQHF	TGTGCCAGTAGTCCGGGACAGGGTAGAGAGCCCCAGCATTTT	TRBD1	TRBV19	TRBJ1-5	-
CASNTIQGGEPQHF	TGTGCCAGTAACACAATACAGGGAGGGGAGCCCCAGCATTTT	-	TRBV19	TRBJ1-5	-
CASRPPGRSYEQYF	TGTGCCAGCAGACCACCAGGGCGTTCCTACGAGCAGTACTTC	-	TRBV28	TRBJ2-7	-
CASSLPGQNTEAFF	TGTGCCAGCAGCCTCCCTGGGCAGAACACTGAAGCTTTCTTT	-	TRBV7-9	TRBJ1-1	once
CASRQGWVLRAEAFF	TGTGCCAGCAGGCAGGGTTGGGTTCTTCGGGCTGAAGCTTTCTTT	-	TRBV2	TRBJ1-1	-
CSVVYAGGSYEQYF	TGCAGCGTTGTTTACGCGGGAGGTTCCTACGAGCAGTACTTC	TRBD2	TRBV29-1	TRBJ2-7	-